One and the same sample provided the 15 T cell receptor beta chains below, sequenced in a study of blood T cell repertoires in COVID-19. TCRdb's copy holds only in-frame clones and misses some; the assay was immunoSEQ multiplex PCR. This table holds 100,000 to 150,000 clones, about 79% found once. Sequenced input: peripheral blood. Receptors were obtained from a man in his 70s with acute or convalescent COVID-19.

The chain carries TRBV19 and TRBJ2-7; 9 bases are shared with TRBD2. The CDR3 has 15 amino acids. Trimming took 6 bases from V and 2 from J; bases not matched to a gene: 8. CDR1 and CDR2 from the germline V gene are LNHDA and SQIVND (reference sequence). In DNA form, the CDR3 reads TGTGCCAGTAGGGACGCTAGCGGGGCCACCTACGAGCAGTACTTC. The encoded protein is CASRDASGATYEQYF.

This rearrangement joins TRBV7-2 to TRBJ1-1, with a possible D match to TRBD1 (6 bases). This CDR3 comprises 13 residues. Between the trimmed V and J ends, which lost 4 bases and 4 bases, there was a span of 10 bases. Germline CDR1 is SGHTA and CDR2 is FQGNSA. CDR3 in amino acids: CASSSLRGTEAFF. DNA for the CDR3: TGTGCCAGCAGCTCGCTCAGGGGCACTGAAGCTTTCTTT. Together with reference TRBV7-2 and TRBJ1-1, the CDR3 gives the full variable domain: GAGVSQSPSNKVTEKGKDVELRCDPISGHTALYWYRQSLGQGLEFLIYFQGNSAPDKSGLPSDRFSAERTGGSVSTLTIQRTQQEDSAVYLCASSSLRGTEAFFGQGTRLTVV.

As DNA, the CDR3 is TGTGCCAGCAGCTGGGCTCGAGTAGGATCCGAGCAGTACTTC. This translates into CASSWARVGSEQYF. The chain recombines TRBV3-1 (or the pseudogene TRBV3-2) with TRBJ2-7; D ambiguous. Trimming took 5 bases from V and 6 from J, leaving 17 bases between them. This CDR3 has 14 residues. Germline V gives CDR1 LGHDT, CDR2 YNNKEL (reference sequence).

CDR3 in amino acids: CASSEGTSGLKTQYF. DNA of the CDR3: TGTGCCAGCAGTGAGGGGACTAGCGGGTTAAAGACCCAGTACTTC. This sequence joins TRBV2 and TRBJ2-5; 12 bases agree with TRBD2. V was clipped by 3 bases and J by 6 bases; unmatched bases: 5. CDR1 is SNHLY, CDR2 FYNNEI, per germline. The CDR3 spans 15 residues.

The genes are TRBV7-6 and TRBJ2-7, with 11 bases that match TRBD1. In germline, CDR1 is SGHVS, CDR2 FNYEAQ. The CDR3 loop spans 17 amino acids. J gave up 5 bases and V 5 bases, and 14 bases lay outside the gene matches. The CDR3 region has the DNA TGTGCCAGCAGCCCCGGGACAGGGGGGCGCCTCCCCCACGAGCAGTACTTC. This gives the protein CASSPGTGGRLPHEQYF. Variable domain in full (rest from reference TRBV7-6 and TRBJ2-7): GAGVSQSPRYKVTKRGQDVALRCDPISGHVSLYWYRQALGQGPEFLTYFNYEAQQDKSGLPNDRFSAERPEGSISTLTIQRTEQRDSAMYRCASSPGTGGRLPHEQYFGPGTRLTVT.

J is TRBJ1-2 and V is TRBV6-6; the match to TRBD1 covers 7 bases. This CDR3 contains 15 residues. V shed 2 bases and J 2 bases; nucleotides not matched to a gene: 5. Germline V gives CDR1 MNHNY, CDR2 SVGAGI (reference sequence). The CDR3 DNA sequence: TGTGCCAGCAGTTACCGGGACAGTTTAAACTATGGCTACACCTTC. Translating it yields CASSYRDSLNYGYTF.

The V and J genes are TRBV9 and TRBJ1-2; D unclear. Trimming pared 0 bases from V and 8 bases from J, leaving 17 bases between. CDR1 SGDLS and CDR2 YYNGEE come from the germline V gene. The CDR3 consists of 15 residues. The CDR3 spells CASSVGGLFAEGYTF. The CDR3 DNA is TGTGCCAGCAGCGTAGGCGGCCTTTTCGCGGAGGGCTACACCTTC.

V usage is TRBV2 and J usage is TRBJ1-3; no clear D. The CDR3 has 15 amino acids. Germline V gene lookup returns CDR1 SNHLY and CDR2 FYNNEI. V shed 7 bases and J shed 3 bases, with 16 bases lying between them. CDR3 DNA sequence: TGTGCCAGCAACCCTGACACGGCCTATGGAAACACCATATATTTT. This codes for CASNPDTAYGNTIYF.

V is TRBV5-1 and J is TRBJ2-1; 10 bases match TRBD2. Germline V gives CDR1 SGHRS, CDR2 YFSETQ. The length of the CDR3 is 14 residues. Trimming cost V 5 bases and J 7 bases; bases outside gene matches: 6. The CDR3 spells CASSYGLAENEQFF. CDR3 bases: TGCGCCAGCAGTTATGGACTAGCGGAGAATGAGCAGTTCTTC.

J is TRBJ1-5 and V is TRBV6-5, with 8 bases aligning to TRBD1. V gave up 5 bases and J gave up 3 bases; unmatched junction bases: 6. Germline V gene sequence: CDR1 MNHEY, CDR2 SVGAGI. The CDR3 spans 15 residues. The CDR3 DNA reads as TGTGCCAGCAGTCGGACAGGGAGGGACAATCAGCCCCAGCATTTT. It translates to CASSRTGRDNQPQHF.

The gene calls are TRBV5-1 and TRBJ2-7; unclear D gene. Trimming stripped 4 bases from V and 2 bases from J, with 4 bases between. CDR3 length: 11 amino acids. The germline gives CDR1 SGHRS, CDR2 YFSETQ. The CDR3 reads CASSTAYEQYF. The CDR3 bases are TGCGCCAGCAGCACAGCCTACGAGCAGTACTTC.

The CDR3 nucleotides are TGTGCCAGCAGTGAGCGGGGACGCCAAGAGACCCAGTACTTC. This codes for CASSERGRQETQYF. This chain joins TRBV6-1 and TRBJ2-5; D might be TRBD2 (6 bases). V lost 3 bases, J lost 1 base, and 9 bases lay in between. Germline loops: CDR1 MNHNS, CDR2 SASEGT. This CDR3 has 14 residues.

CDR3 region: CASSQADSRGTEAFF. In nucleotides, the CDR3 is TGCGCCAGCAGCCAGGCTGACAGTAGAGGAACTGAAGCTTTCTTT. The chain recombines TRBV4-3 with TRBJ1-1; perhaps TRBD1 as D (5 bases). V lost 3 bases, J lost 5 bases, and 16 bases lay in between. Per germline, CDR1 LGHNA and CDR2 YSLEER. The CDR3 runs 15 residues.

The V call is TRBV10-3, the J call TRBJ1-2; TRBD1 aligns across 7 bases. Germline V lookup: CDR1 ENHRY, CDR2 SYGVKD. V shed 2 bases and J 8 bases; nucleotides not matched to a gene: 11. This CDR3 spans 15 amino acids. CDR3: CAISEDDRAPMGYTF. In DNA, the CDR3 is TGTGCCATCAGTGAGGATGACAGGGCACCTATGGGCTACACCTTC.

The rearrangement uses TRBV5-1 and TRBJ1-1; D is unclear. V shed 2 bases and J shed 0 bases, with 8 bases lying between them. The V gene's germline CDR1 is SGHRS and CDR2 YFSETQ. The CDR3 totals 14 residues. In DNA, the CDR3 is TGCGCCAGCAGCTTAGAAACGGTGAACACTGAAGCTTTCTTT. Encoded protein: CASSLETVNTEAFF.